The clone carrying this T cell receptor (beta chain) was counted a few times. Antigen specificity is unknown. The data derive from a study of response to subunit inactivated influenza vaccine. Deletions cut 3 bases from V and 8 bases from J, with 10 bases between. This CDR3 contains 12 residues. Germline CDR1 LGHNA, CDR2 YSLEER. TCRdb reanalysed the RT-PCR reads using MiXCR and keeps one entry per CDR3 protein. The sample includes under 800,000 distinct CDR3 sequences, 14% seen only once; the top ten take 6.5% to 8.5%. The study, taken as a whole, reports: Every seasonal influenza vaccination brings in few new T cells, the authors suggested.

The sequencing used PBMCs from blood, collected around 14 days before vaccination. The chain has TRBV4-3 and TRBJ1-1, with D tentatively TRBD1 (6 bases). This receptor was identified in a man aged 50-59 years who received an inactivated influenza vaccine. In DNA, the CDR3 is TGCGCCAGCAGCCAGTCGAGGGGGGAAGCTTTCTTT. It translates to CASSQSRGEAFF.